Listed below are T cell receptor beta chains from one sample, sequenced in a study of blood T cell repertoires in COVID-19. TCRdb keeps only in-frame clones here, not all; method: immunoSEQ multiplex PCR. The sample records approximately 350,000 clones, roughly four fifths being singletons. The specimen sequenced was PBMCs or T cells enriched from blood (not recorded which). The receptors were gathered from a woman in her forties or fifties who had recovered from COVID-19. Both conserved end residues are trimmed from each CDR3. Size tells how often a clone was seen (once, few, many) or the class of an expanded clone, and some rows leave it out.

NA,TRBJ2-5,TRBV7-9,ASSLVVKETQY
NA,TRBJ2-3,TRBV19,ASSTSGRSPSTDTQY
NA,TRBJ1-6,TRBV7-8,ASSLTVDIGSPLH
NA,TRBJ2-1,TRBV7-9,ASSLEWGRVGDEQF
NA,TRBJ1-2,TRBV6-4,ASGGQGSDYGYT
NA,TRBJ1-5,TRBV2,ASRKLDQPQH
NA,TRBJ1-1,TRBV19,ASLMGPLRTTEAF
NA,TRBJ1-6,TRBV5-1,ASSFGSGQNSPLH
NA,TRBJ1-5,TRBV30,AWSPGQDYPQH
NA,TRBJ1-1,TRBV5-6,ASSLVWQGANTEAF
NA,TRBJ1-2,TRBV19,ASSTHQGTVYGYT
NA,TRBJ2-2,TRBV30,AWSGGGRRTGELF
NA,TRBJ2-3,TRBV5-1,ASTGGADTQY
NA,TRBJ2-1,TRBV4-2,ASSQDVLANEQF
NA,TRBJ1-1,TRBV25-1,ASSRDISPGQGKAF
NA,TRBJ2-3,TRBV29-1,SVEDPGHGSTDTQY
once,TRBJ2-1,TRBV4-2,ASSRLSAGGYNEQF